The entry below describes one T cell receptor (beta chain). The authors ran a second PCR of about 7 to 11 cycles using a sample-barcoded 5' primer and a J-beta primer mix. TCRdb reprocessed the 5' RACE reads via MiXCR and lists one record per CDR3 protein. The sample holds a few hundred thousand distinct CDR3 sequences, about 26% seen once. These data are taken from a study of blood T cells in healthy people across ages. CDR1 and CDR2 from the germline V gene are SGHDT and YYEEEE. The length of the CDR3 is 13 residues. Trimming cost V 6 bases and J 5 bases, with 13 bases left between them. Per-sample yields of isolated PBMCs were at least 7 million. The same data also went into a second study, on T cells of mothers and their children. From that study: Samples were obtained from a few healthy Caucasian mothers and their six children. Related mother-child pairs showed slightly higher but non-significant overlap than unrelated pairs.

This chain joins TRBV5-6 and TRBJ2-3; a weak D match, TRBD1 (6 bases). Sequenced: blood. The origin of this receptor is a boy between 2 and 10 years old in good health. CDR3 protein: CASNYREEDTQYF. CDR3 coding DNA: TGTGCCAGCAACTACAGGGAAGAAGATACGCAGTATTTT.